Listed here are 24 T cell receptor beta chains from one sample, sequenced in a study of tumor-infiltrating lymphocytes in primary liver carcinoma (dated by TCRdb to 2016 to 2017). RNA from unsorted whole blood was extracted with TRIzol reagent, and germline DNA was obtained with the DNeasy Blood & Tissue kit. Sequencing was performed on an Illumina HiSeq 2500. TCRbeta-specific cDNA was reverse-transcribed from approximately 0.5 ug total RNA using a constant-region primer and ProtoScript II reverse transcriptase. Construction of the TCRbeta libraries relied on three nested rounds of multiplex PCR, following a slightly modified ARM-PCR procedure. Each of the first two PCR rounds ran for approximately 9 cycles and used multiplex TRBV1-TRBV30 forward primers together with a Cbeta reverse primer. The public reads were reanalyzed by TCRdb: fastp trimming at Q25, MiXCR alignment, in-frame beta chains only. CDR3 protein duplicates are merged, each entry listing the most common genes and DNA. This sample holds 330,000 or so distinct CDR3 sequences; less than 70% were observed only once. The ten largest account for 5.5% to 7% of the sample.

Sequenced: peripheral blood. These receptors were collected from a middle-aged man with primary liver carcinoma and hepatitis B virus infection.

V and J are TRBV5-4 and TRBJ2-5; D is possibly TRBD2 (6 bases). The CDR3 is 16 residues long. V lost 4 bases, J lost 1 base, and 17 bases lay in between. Per germline, CDR1 SGHNT and CDR2 YYREEE (reference sequence). The CDR3 DNA reads TGTGCCAGCAGCCCCCGTAGTGGGAGGACCCAAGAGACCCAGTACTTC. It codes for CASSPRSGRTQETQYF.

This clonotype was seen a single time. A junction boundary mismatches the germline segment, possibly from a read error. The chain couples TRBV11-2 to TRBJ1-2, with D tentatively TRBD1 (6 bases). The CDR3 loop spans 15 amino acids. Germline CDR1 reads SGHAT; CDR2 reads FQNNGV. The CDR3 bases are TGTGTCAGCAGCTTCCGCATGGGGGCAGACTATGGCTACACCTTC. This translates into CVSSFRMGADYGYTF.

Concerning this clonotype itself: This CDR3 fails to terminate in the conserved phenylalanine or tryptophan, so it likely reflects a read error. The chain has TRBV5-4 and TRBJ2-1; no definite D call. Germline values: CDR1 SGHNT, CDR2 YYREEE (reference sequence). CDR3 length: 16 amino acids. The chain's CDR3 is CASGLPTALADNEQFS. CDR3 DNA sequence: TGTGCCAGCGGCTTACCTACGGCTCTGGCGGACAATGAGCAGTTCTCC.

This clonotype has more than one count but fewer than ten. The chain employs TRBV4-1 and TRBJ2-5; D is undetermined. Germline CDR1 MGHRA, CDR2 YSYEKL. Trimming removed 2 bases at V and 4 bases at J, with 8 bases between. The CDR3 extends over 13 amino acids. The CDR3 reads CASSQYTGETQYF. Here the CDR3 DNA reads TGCGCCAGCAGCCAATACACGGGAGAGACCCAGTACTTC.

Of note for this clonotype: One junction end disagrees with the germline gene, perhaps due to a read error. The chain couples TRBV6-5 to TRBJ2-5; 7 bases are a match to TRBD1. The CDR3 is 17 residues long. The germline V gene has CDR1 MNHEY and CDR2 SVGAGI. CDR3 bases: TGTGCCAGCAGGCTCCTCCGGGGCAGGGGGTTAGGTGAGACCCAGTGCTTC. Residues: CASRLLRGRGLGETQCF.

The chain links TRBV13 to TRBJ2-5, with 9 bases aligning to TRBD1. The J call could be wrong; TRBJ2-7 is a better fit for the DNA end. The CDR3 has 16 amino acids. Germline values: CDR1 PRHDT, CDR2 FYEKMQ (reference sequence). Here the CDR3 DNA reads TGTGCCAGCAGCCCCACTGGGACAGGGACGTACTACGAGCAGTACTTC. Translating gives CASSPTGTGTYYEQYF.

A note on this clonotype: Being one base from a much bigger clone, this may be a read error. In DNA form, the CDR3 reads TGTGCCAGCACTTTAGGGGAAGCGGGAGGACACGAGCAGTACTTC. As protein: CASTLGEAGGHEQYF. The chain carries TRBV12-3 or TRBV12-4 and TRBJ2-7; 9 positions agree with TRBD2. The CDR3 covers 15 residues.

On this clonotype: This clone may be a read error of a much larger clone one base away. The limits of the CDR3 on the DNA are not certain, so only TCRdb's listed CDR3 is given. The chain links TRBV6-5 to TRBJ2-1; the D call of TRBD2 is as the table states it, not checked on the DNA. Germline assignment: CDR1 MNHEY and CDR2 SVGAGI. The CDR3 is 17 amino acids long, termini counted. The CDR3 here is CASSYQFGGGSYNERFF.

Comments on this clonotype: This may be a read error, as it is one base from a much larger clone. The chain employs TRBV10-3 and TRBJ1-6, with D possibly being TRBD1 (6 bases). The CDR3 contains 13 residues. Germline lookup yields CDR1 ENHRY and CDR2 SYGVKD. Between the trimmed V and J ends, which lost 11 bases and 6 bases, there was a span of 14 bases. CDR3 coding DNA: TGTGCCGTCGAACAGGGCGGTAATTCACCCCTCCACTTT. Its translation: CAVEQGGNSPLHF.

The chain joins TRBV5-1 to TRBJ2-1; the match to TRBD2 covers 10 bases. The V and J ends lost 6 bases and 2 bases, in that order; junction bases with no gene match: 11. The germline gives CDR1 SGHRS, CDR2 YFSETQ. CDR3 length: 17 amino acids. The DNA of the CDR3 is TGCGCCAGCACCAATCAAATAGCGGGAGGTGCCTACAATGAGCAGTTCTTC. Encoded protein: CASTNQIAGGAYNEQFF.

This chain links TRBV10-1 with TRBJ2-3; tentative D call: TRBD2 (5 bases). CDR3 length equals 14 residues. CDR1 is WNHNN and CDR2 is SYGVQD in the germline V gene (reference sequence). V lost 6 bases, J lost 7 bases, and 17 bases lay in between. DNA for the CDR3: TGCGCCAGCAGCGTCTCGGCGGGCGTAAATACGCAGTATTTT. Translating it yields CASSVSAGVNTQYF.

This clonotype was picked up many times. The gene calls are TRBV29-1 and TRBJ1-1; 7 nucleotides agree with TRBD1. The V gene's germline CDR1 is SQVTM and CDR2 ANQGSEA. J lost 7 bases, V lost 8 bases, and 19 bases had no gene match. CDR3 length: 15 amino acids. The CDR3, as DNA: TGCAGCCCACCCGCCCGAGTCAGGGGGGGAGATGAAGCTTTCTTT. The encoded protein is CSPPARVRGGDEAFF.

This clonotype came up a few times. One end of the junction does not line up with germline, which may come from a read error. The DNA of the CDR3 is TGTGCCAGCAGTCCTCACGGCGGGGTCACGGCCAAAGACATTCAGTACTTC. Protein: CASSPHGGVTAKDIQYF. The chain recombines TRBV12-3 or TRBV12-4 with TRBJ2-4, with TRBD2 as a possible D gene (6 bases). The CDR3 runs to 17 residues.

On this clonotype itself: Given a much more abundant clone one base away, this may be a read error. The V gene is TRBV10-3, the J gene TRBJ2-2, with D perhaps matching TRBD2 (5 bases). Germline CDR1 ENHRY, CDR2 SYGVKD. The length of the CDR3 is 12 residues. CDR3 residues: CDSRGNTGELFF. The CDR3 nucleotides read TGTGACTCCCGGGGGAACACCGGGGAGCTGTTTTTT.

On this clonotype: A read error may produce the germline difference seen at one junction end. The chain uses TRBV6-2 or TRBV6-3 and TRBJ1-1, with D uncertain. This CDR3 spans 14 amino acids. Germline V CDR1 and CDR2: MNHEY, SVGEGT. In nucleotides, the CDR3 is TGTGCCAGTAGTTACCCAGAGCTAAACACTGAAACTTTCTTT. This sequence encodes CASSYPELNTETFF.

Note on this clonotype: This could be a read error, since a much larger clone is one nucleotide away. The chain combines TRBV6-5 with TRBJ2-1; 7 positions match TRBD2. The germline CDR1 and CDR2 sequences are MNHEY and SVGAGI. CDR3 length: 12 residues. CDR3 amino acids: CAGSYDRGRQFF. The CDR3 region has the DNA TGTGCCGGCAGTTACGATCGCGGGAGACAGTTCTTC.

The chain employs TRBV10-3 and TRBJ1-1; the D gene is possibly TRBD1 (6 bases). Germline V gene data show CDR1 as ENHRY and CDR2 as SYGVKD. This CDR3 is built from 18 residues. The V gene lost 3 bases and the J gene lost 0 bases, with 20 bases spanning the gap. In DNA, the CDR3 is TGTGCCATCAGTGATAAGGGTAGGGGGGTTCGGGTGAACACTGAAGCTTTCTTT. Encoded protein: CAISDKGRGVRVNTEAFF.

Note on this clonotype: A much bigger clone sits one base away, suggesting this may be a read error. The gene calls are TRBV4-1 and TRBJ2-5; unclear D gene. Per the germline V gene, CDR1 is MGHRA and CDR2 is YSYEKL. The CDR3 runs 15 residues. V was cut by 1 base and J by 2 bases, with 11 bases left in between. CDR3 sequence (DNA): TGCGCCAGCAGCCAAGTGTGGTTAGTACAAGAGACCCAGTACTTC. Residues: CASSQVWLVQETQYF.

A note on this clonotype: A much larger clone differs from this one at a single base, so this may be a read error. Likely a read error: the CDR3 ends without its conserved phenylalanine or tryptophan. This chain connects TRBV10-2 to TRBJ2-5; D is unclear. The length of the CDR3 is 14 residues. Trimming took 2 bases from V and 5 from J, leaving 12 bases between them. Germline-derived CDR1 and CDR2 are WSHSY and SAAADI. In nucleotides, the CDR3 is TGCGCCAGCAGTGAGAGTATACGTCGGGAGACCCAGTACCTC. Translated: CASSESIRRETQYL.

Worth noting for this clonotype: The junction departs from germline at one end; a sequencing error may be responsible. The chain uses TRBV11-2 and TRBJ2-7, with 10 bases aligning to TRBD1. Per germline, CDR1 SGHAT and CDR2 FQNNGV. CDR3 length: 15 amino acids. The CDR3 region is CASSPGGTGAYKQYF. CDR3 sequence (DNA): TGTGCCAGCAGCCCTGGGGGGACAGGGGCCTACAAGCAGTACTTC.

In the case of this clonotype: This likely comes from a read error, as the CDR3 has no conserved phenylalanine or tryptophan at its end. This chain links TRBV5-4 with TRBJ2-1; 8 positions agree with TRBD2. The CDR3 sequence is 17 residues long. The V and J ends lost 0 bases and 1 base, in that order; junction bases with no gene match: 6. In germline, CDR1 is SGHNT, CDR2 YYREEE (reference sequence). CDR3 loop: CASSLAPGTRSYNEQFL. Here the CDR3 DNA reads TGTGCCAGCAGCTTGGCCCCCGGGACTAGATCCTACAATGAGCAGTTCCTC.

Remarks on this clonotype: A much more abundant neighbour one base away suggests this may be a read error. The chain has TRBV6-1 and TRBJ2-6; possibly TRBD1 for D (6 bases). CDR1 and CDR2 from the germline V gene are MNHNS and SASEGT. This CDR3 has 15 amino acids. The CDR3 region is CAISVTGSGANVLTF. CDR3 in DNA: TGTGCCATCAGTGTAACAGGGTCTGGGGCCAACGTCCTGACTTTC.

Comments on this clonotype: This is likely a read error, given that the CDR3 carries no conserved phenylalanine or tryptophan at its end. The genes are TRBV11-2 and TRBJ2-1, with TRBD2 identical over 14 bases. The CDR3 is 17 amino acids. Trimming took 1 base from V and 12 from J; bases not matched to a gene: 11. Germline CDR1 reads SGHAT; CDR2 reads FQNNGV. The CDR3, as DNA: TGTGCCAGCAGCTTAGCTGGAGGACTAGCGGGAGGTAGTGGGCAGTTCCTC. This gives the protein CASSLAGGLAGGSGQFL.

This clonotype was counted many times. For the CDR3, the DNA is TGTGCCATCAGGGGGACAGGGGCGGGCGCAGATACGCAGTATTTT. Translated, it gives CAIRGTGAGADTQYF. The chain has TRBV10-3 and TRBJ2-3, with 10 bases aligning to TRBD1. Germline values: CDR1 ENHRY, CDR2 SYGVKD. The CDR3 is 15 amino acids. Unmatched junction bases numbered 7, after V lost 6 bases and J lost 4 bases.